These 10 T cell receptor beta chains came from one sample sequenced in a study of T-cell reconstitution after alpha-beta-depleted transplantation in children. For TCRbeta, the library was prepared with unique molecular identifiers. TCRdb passed the PCR reads through MiXCR, listing each CDR3 protein once. Of some 490,000 distinct CDR3 sequences in the sample, about 12% were seen once. This sample comprised PBMCs from the stem cell graft donor, obtained from the stem cell graft. These receptors all come from a human donor who donated a stem cell graft to a child with combined immunodeficiency.

This rearrangement joins TRBV6-2 or TRBV6-3 to TRBJ2-1, with D perhaps matching TRBD2 (7 bases). The germline V gene has CDR1 MNHEY and CDR2 SVGEGT. CDR3 length: 16 amino acids. Trimming stripped 6 bases from V and 7 bases from J, with 22 bases between. In DNA form, the CDR3 reads TGTGCCAGCAGACCAAGGGGGGGTAGGTTTGTGAATGAGCAGTTCTTC. Amino acid sequence: CASRPRGGRFVNEQFF.

This clonotype was detected only a few times. The CDR3 DNA reads TGCGCCAGCAGGGTGCTCCCTCATAGGGACAGAACTAATGAAAAACTGTTTTTT. The encoded protein is CASRVLPHRDRTNEKLFF. The rearrangement uses TRBV5-1 and TRBJ1-4, with 7 positions matching TRBD1. Germline V gene data show CDR1 as SGHRS and CDR2 as YFSETQ. The CDR3 is 18 residues long. V lost 5 bases, J lost 1 base, and 14 bases stayed unmatched.

A word on this clonotype: Relative to the germline gene, one junction end is altered; a read error may explain this. V is TRBV5-1 and J is TRBJ2-3; D remains unclear. CDR1 SGHRS and CDR2 YFSETQ come from the germline V gene. The CDR3 runs 13 residues. The CDR3 sequence: CASSLGGTNTQYF. The CDR3 DNA reads TGCGCCAGCAGCTTGGGAGGCACAAATACGCAGTATTTT.

The chain has TRBV10-3 and TRBJ2-3, with D possibly being TRBD1 or TRBD2 (5 bases each). The germline V gene has CDR1 ENHRY and CDR2 SYGVKD. The CDR3 has 14 residues. The ends were cut back, 3 bases at V and 7 bases at J, with 14 bases in the middle. DNA for the CDR3: TGTGCCATCAGTGACCAAACCTGGGGGAATACGCAGTATTTT. The encoded protein is CAISDQTWGNTQYF.

In its sample, this clonotype was seen a few times. This chain connects TRBV9 to TRBJ2-1; D gene unclear. CDR3 length equals 13 residues. From germline, CDR1 is SGDLS and CDR2 YYNGEE. V was pared by 7 bases and J by 9 bases, with 17 bases between. CDR3 protein: CASAKYMDGEQFF. As DNA, the CDR3 is TGTGCCAGCGCGAAGTATATGGACGGTGAGCAGTTCTTC.

This clonotype was seen repeatedly, ten times or more. V is TRBV5-1 and J is TRBJ1-5; D unresolved. Trimming shortened V by 0 bases and J by 0 bases, and 7 bases separated the two germline ends. Per the germline V gene, CDR1 is SGHRS and CDR2 is YFSETQ. The CDR3 runs 15 residues. The CDR3 region has the DNA TGCGCCAGCAGCTTGGACGGGTATAGCAATCAGCCCCAGCATTTT. Translation: CASSLDGYSNQPQHF.

This clonotype was picked up a small number of times. The chain is built from TRBV13 and TRBJ1-1; the match to TRBD1 covers 9 bases. The CDR3 runs to 16 residues. Germline CDR1 PRHDT, CDR2 FYEKMQ (reference sequence). Germline trimming cut 5 bases from V and 5 bases from J; bases unmatched to any gene: 12. Here the CDR3 DNA reads TGTGCCAGCAGCCCTACGGGAACAGGGGGCACGACTGAAGCTTTCTTT. Encoded protein: CASSPTGTGGTTEAFF.

This clonotype has only a few counts. For the CDR3, the DNA is TGCAGTGCGTCTGCCGGTCAGGGGGGGACCTATGGCTACACCTTC. It yields the protein CSASAGQGGTYGYTF. This chain uses TRBV20-1 with TRBJ1-2; TRBD1 matches at 7 bases. The CDR3 covers 15 residues. After removal of 6 bases from V and 4 bases from J, the junction contained 14 bases not matched to a gene. Germline-derived CDR1 and CDR2 are DFQATT and SNEGSKA (reference sequence).

This chain joins TRBV12-5 and TRBJ2-7; D is ambiguous. Per germline, CDR1 LGHNT and CDR2 FRNRAP. CDR3 length: 14 residues. Trimming pared 1 base from V and 0 bases from J, leaving 7 bases between. CDR3 sequence: CASGLAASSYEQYF. The CDR3, as DNA: TGTGCTAGTGGTTTGGCGGCAAGCTCCTACGAGCAGTACTTC. The complete variable domain, with remaining parts taken from reference TRBV12-5 and TRBJ2-7, reads DARVTQTPRHKVTEMGQEVTMRCQPILGHNTVFWYRQTMMQGLELLAYFRNRAPLDDSGMPKDRFSAEMPDATLATLKIQPSEPRDSAVYFCASGLAASSYEQYFGPGTRLTVT.

This clonotype came up a few times. This CDR3 is CSVEEKSGGELFF. CDR3 nucleotides: TGCAGCGTTGAAGAAAAGAGCGGCGGGGAGCTGTTTTTT. The chain recombines TRBV29-1 with TRBJ2-2, with D perhaps TRBD2 (5 bases). V was clipped by 0 bases and J by 7 bases, with 9 bases between them. CDR3 size: 13 residues. The V gene's germline CDR1 is SQVTM and CDR2 ANQGSEA.